This T cell receptor beta chain is drawn from a study of blood T cell repertoires in COVID-19. The overall study: Specimens from acute and convalescent COVID-19 originated in the United States, Italy and Spain. T cells, B-cell-depleted T cells, or PBMCs provided the cDNA or gDNA that served as material.

The table lists this clone with many counts. In the study's own analysis: Using reference gene primer amplification, nucleated cell counts were estimated. The method was immunoSEQ multiplex PCR; TCRdb's version includes in-frame clones alone and lacks a portion of them. D and trimming were read from the DNA, whereas the V and J calls and clone size are those reported in that table. This table holds 160,000 or so clones, about four fifths found once. J lost 3 bases, V lost 0 bases, and 11 bases had no gene match. The CDR3 is made up of 18 amino acids. Germline V gene data show CDR1 as MGHRA and CDR2 as YSYEKL.

The sample was peripheral blood. The genes are TRBV4-1 and TRBJ1-5; TRBD1 matches at 7 bases. The TCR was taken from a man between 65 and 85 years old who had recovered from COVID-19. CDR3 DNA sequence: TGCGCCAGCAGCCAAGATGTACAGTGGACAGGTAACAATCAGCCCCAGCATTTT. It yields the protein CASSQDVQWTGNNQPQHF.